Listed below are T cell receptor beta chains from one sample, sequenced in a study of radiation and T cells in renal cell carcinoma. This table comes from immunoSEQ multiplex PCR, and its TCRdb copy is limited to in-frame clones, with some not included. This table has 150,000 or so clones, roughly 90% appearing once. The material was blood, obtained from a patient whose treatment included radiotherapy and nephrectomy. These receptors originate from a woman between 45 and 65 years old with renal cell carcinoma. Each CDR3 is given without its conserved first and last residue. Each record gives: clone size, V gene, J gene, CDR3 protein. Size values are once, few and many counts, or a class for expanded clones, and some rows have none.

once	TRBV19	TRBJ2-7	ASSAGTDTYYEQY
once	TRBV27	TRBJ2-1	ASSSWTSGGAVGYNEQF
NA	TRBV30	TRBJ1-2	AWNQNYGYT
NA	TRBV5-1	TRBJ2-5	ASSLASRREETQY
few	TRBV7-8	TRBJ2-1	ASSQRKGNEQF
NA	TRBV5-1	TRBJ1-6	ASSPEGGRDSPLH
NA	TRBV6-5	TRBJ1-1	ASSSPDPWSTEAF
NA	TRBV5-6	TRBJ1-2	ASSLVQRGYT
NA	TRBV19	TRBJ1-2	ASHIAGGTYGYT
NA	TRBV5-6	TRBJ2-2	ASSLKLAGLSGELF